One sample yielded the 18 T cell receptor beta chains listed below, sequenced in a study of regulatory dendritic cells for organ transplantation. This table comes from immunoSEQ multiplex PCR, and its TCRdb copy is limited to in-frame clones, with some not included. Of under 15,000 clones detected, about 80% appear once; the ten largest clones hold 0.6% to 0.65%. Sorted subsets were CFSE-labeled and cultured approximately 5 days with allogeneic dendritic cells. These receptors have no known antigen. The sequencing input was naive CD4+ T cells from blood cultured with regulatory dendritic cells. Subset defined: CD45RA+ naive T cells. The receptor source for this set is a human donor in good health.

The chain combines TRBV14 with TRBJ1-1; D not resolved. V was clipped by 4 bases and J by 1 base, with 7 bases between them. Germline CDR1 and CDR2: SGHDN and FVKESK. The CDR3 has 13 amino acids. The CDR3: CASSRNRNTEAFF. CDR3 bases: TGTGCCAGCAGCCGGAACAGGAACACTGAAGCTTTCTTT.

The count of this clone is one. The chain carries TRBV19 and TRBJ2-5; a possible D gene is TRBD2 (6 bases). Germline loops: CDR1 LNHDA, CDR2 SQIVND (reference sequence). The CDR3 sequence is 14 residues long. The V and J ends lost 1 base and 1 base respectively, with 7 bases between them. The CDR3 coding sequence is TGTGCCAGTAGTATAGGAGCGGGCCAAGAGACCCAGTACTTC. It specifies CASSIGAGQETQYF.

This rearrangement joins TRBV7-2 to TRBJ1-1; TRBD1 matches 7 bases. The CDR3 covers 13 residues. Germline trimming cut 1 base from V and 10 bases from J; bases unmatched to any gene: 6. The germline gives CDR1 SGHTA, CDR2 FQGNSA. CDR3 protein: CASSLGGTAAAFF. CDR3 coding DNA: TGTGCCAGCAGCTTAGGAGGGACAGCGGCAGCTTTCTTT.

The rearrangement uses TRBV6-5 and TRBJ1-2; the D is unclear. Germline assignment: CDR1 MNHEY and CDR2 SVGAGI. This CDR3 is built from 16 residues. The V end lost 0 bases, the J end lost 0 bases, and 11 bases lay between the germline ends. The CDR3 sequence is CASSYSVQDANYGYTF. The CDR3 DNA reads as TGTGCCAGCAGTTACTCAGTGCAGGATGCTAACTATGGCTACACCTTC.

V usage is TRBV2 and J usage is TRBJ1-5, with TRBD1 matching over 7 bases. V was pared by 6 bases and J by 0 bases, with 5 bases of the junction left unmatched. The germline gives CDR1 SNHLY, CDR2 FYNNEI. This CDR3 contains 15 residues. CDR3 bases: TGTGCCAGCAGGTTACAGGGGCATAGCAATCAGCCCCAGCATTTT. Translation gives CASRLQGHSNQPQHF.

This chain connects TRBV11-3 to TRBJ1-1, with D possibly TRBD1 on 5 matching bases. V lost 1 base and J 1 base, leaving 7 bases between the germline ends. Per the germline V gene, CDR1 is SGHNT and CDR2 is YENEEA. This CDR3 is 14 amino acids long. The CDR3 DNA reads as TGTGCCAGCAGCTTAGGGCAGGGGAACACTGAAGCTTTCTTT. This sequence encodes CASSLGQGNTEAFF.

The chain uses TRBV5-4 and TRBJ2-7; 9 nucleotides align to TRBD1. The CDR3 contains 16 residues. CDR1 and CDR2 from the germline V gene are SGHNT and YYREEE (reference sequence). V was clipped by 4 bases and J by 0 bases; unmatched bases: 8. CDR3 residues: CASSPPGTGNSYEQYF. The CDR3 DNA sequence: TGTGCCAGCAGCCCGCCCGGGACAGGGAACTCCTACGAGCAGTACTTC.

The CDR3 bases are TGTGCCAGCAGCCCGACAGGACCACTAAACACTGAAGCTTTCTTT. Protein: CASSPTGPLNTEAFF. The V call is TRBV5-4, the J call TRBJ1-1, with TRBD1 as a possible D gene (6 bases). CDR1 is SGHNT, CDR2 YYREEE, per germline (reference sequence). This CDR3 comprises 15 residues. The V and J ends lost 4 bases and 2 bases respectively, with 15 bases between them.

This clone was observed a handful of times. The rearrangement uses TRBV7-6 and TRBJ1-5; no firm D call. CDR3 size: 13 residues. V lost 1 base and J lost 7, with 8 bases in between. Germline assignment: CDR1 SGHVS and CDR2 FNYEAQ. CDR3 sequence reads: CASSLGGVQPQHF. In DNA form, the CDR3 reads TGTGCCAGCAGCTTAGGAGGCGTGCAGCCCCAGCATTTT.

The chain combines TRBV10-3 with TRBJ1-5; unclear D gene. V was trimmed by 3 bases and J by 6 bases, leaving 21 bases between them. Germline V gene data show CDR1 as ENHRY and CDR2 as SYGVKD. The length of the CDR3 is 17 residues. CDR3 sequence (DNA): TGTGCCATCAGTGATGGTTTCGGGTCGGATAATAGTCAGCCCCAGCATTTT. Translating gives CAISDGFGSDNSQPQHF.

J is TRBJ2-5 and V is TRBV6-6; tentatively, D is TRBD2 (5 bases). Germline CDR1 and CDR2: MNHNY and SVGAGI (reference sequence). The V and J ends lost 6 bases and 5 bases respectively, with 10 bases between them. This CDR3 spans 12 amino acids. The CDR3 DNA is TGTGCCAGCAGCGCGGGCCGGGAGACCCAGTACTTC. It encodes CASSAGRETQYF.

The chain couples TRBV6-5 to TRBJ2-5, with TRBD1 matching over 10 bases. Germline CDR1 and CDR2: MNHEY and SVGAGI. The trim removed 1 base at V and 3 bases at J, leaving 2 bases unmatched. The CDR3 is 15 residues long. This CDR3 reads CASSYFGQGEETQYF. The CDR3 nucleotides are TGTGCCAGCAGTTACTTCGGACAGGGGGAAGAGACCCAGTACTTC.

This clone was picked up a small number of times. The V gene is TRBV27, the J gene TRBJ1-5; D may be TRBD1 (6 bases). V shed 7 bases and J shed 6 bases, with 16 bases lying between them. CDR1 is MNHEY, CDR2 SMNVEV, per germline (reference sequence). The CDR3 contains 14 residues. Written as DNA, the CDR3 is TGTGCCAGCATCTCGCGGACAGTGCGTCAGCCCCAGCATTTT. Protein: CASISRTVRQPQHF.

Here the CDR3 DNA reads TGTGCCAGCAGCTTAGGGGAGCCCGAGCAGTACTTC. Protein: CASSLGEPEQYF. The J gene is TRBJ2-7, the V gene TRBV11-2; TRBD2 is a possible D gene (5 bases). V dropped 1 base and J dropped 6 bases, with 7 bases sitting between them. This CDR3 has 12 residues. Germline CDR1 is SGHAT and CDR2 is FQNNGV.

V and J are TRBV5-8 and TRBJ1-1, with a possible D match to TRBD1 (5 bases). Germline assignment: CDR1 SGHTS and CDR2 YDEGEE. The CDR3 totals 14 residues. V lost 0 bases and J lost 4, with 10 bases in between. The CDR3 coding sequence is TGTGCCAGCAGCTTGGTGGAGGGGTCCACTGAAGCTTTCTTT. Translation gives CASSLVEGSTEAFF.

The rearrangement joins TRBV4-3 to TRBJ2-4; 16 bases are a match to TRBD2. V lost 0 bases and J lost 0; bases outside the gene matches: 8. Germline V gene sequence: CDR1 LGHNA, CDR2 YSLEER. The CDR3 totals 21 residues. CDR3 nucleotides: TGCGCCAGCAGCCAAGAAGGCCCGGGACTAGCGGGGGGGCTAGCCAAAAACATTCAGTACTTC. It yields the protein CASSQEGPGLAGGLAKNIQYF.

V and J are TRBV5-6 and TRBJ2-5; possibly TRBD2 for D (6 bases). CDR1 and CDR2 from the germline V gene are SGHDT and YYEEEE. CDR3 length equals 13 residues. V lost 2 bases and J lost 3, with 8 bases in between. The CDR3 DNA is TGTGCCAGCAGCTTCGGCGGGGAAGAGACCCAGTACTTC. Its translation is CASSFGGEETQYF.

V and J are TRBV30 and TRBJ2-2; 8 bases agree with TRBD1. The ends lost 0 bases at V and 6 bases at J; junction bases unmatched: 15. Per germline, CDR1 GTSNPN and CDR2 SVGIG (reference sequence). The CDR3 extends over 18 amino acids. The CDR3 loop reads CAWSVQRTDRGKAGELFF. The CDR3 nucleotides are TGTGCCTGGAGTGTACAAAGGACCGACAGGGGAAAGGCCGGGGAGCTGTTTTTT.